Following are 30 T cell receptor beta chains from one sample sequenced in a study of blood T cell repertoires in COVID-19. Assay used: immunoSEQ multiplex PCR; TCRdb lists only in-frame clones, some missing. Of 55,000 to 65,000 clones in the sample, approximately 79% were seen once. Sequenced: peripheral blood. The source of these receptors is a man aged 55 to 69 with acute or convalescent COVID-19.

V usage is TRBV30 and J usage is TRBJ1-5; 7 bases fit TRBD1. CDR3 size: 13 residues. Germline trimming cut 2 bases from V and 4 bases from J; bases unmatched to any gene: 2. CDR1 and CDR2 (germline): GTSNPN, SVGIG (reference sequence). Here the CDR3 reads CAWSRQGNQPQHF. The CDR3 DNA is TGTGCCTGGAGTCGACAGGGAAATCAGCCCCAGCATTTT. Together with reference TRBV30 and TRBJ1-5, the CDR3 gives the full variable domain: SQTIHQWPATLVQPVGSPLSLECTVEGTSNPNLYWYRQAAGRGLQLLFYSVGIGQISSEVPQNLSASRPQDRQFILSSKKLLLSDSGFYLCAWSRQGNQPQHFGDGTRLSIL.

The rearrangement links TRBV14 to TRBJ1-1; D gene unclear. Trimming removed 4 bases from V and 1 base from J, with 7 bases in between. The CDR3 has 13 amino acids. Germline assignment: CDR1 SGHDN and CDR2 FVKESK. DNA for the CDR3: TGTGCCAGCAGCCGAAGCCGGAACACTGAAGCTTTCTTT. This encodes CASSRSRNTEAFF. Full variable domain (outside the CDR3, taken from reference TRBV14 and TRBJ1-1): EAGVTQFPSHSVIEKGQTVTLRCDPISGHDNLYWYRRVMGKEIKFLLHFVKESKQDESGMPNNRFLAERTGGTYSTLKVQPAELEDSGVYFCASSRSRNTEAFFGQGTRLTVV.

The DNA of the CDR3 is TGTGCCAGCAGCCAAGACCCAGCGCGCAGTAGCACAGATACGCAGTATTTT. This sequence encodes CASSQDPARSSTDTQYF. V gene TRBV14 combines with J gene TRBJ2-3, with D unresolved. Trimming took 0 bases from V and 0 from J, leaving 13 bases between them. Germline V gene data show CDR1 as SGHDN and CDR2 as FVKESK. This CDR3 contains 17 residues.

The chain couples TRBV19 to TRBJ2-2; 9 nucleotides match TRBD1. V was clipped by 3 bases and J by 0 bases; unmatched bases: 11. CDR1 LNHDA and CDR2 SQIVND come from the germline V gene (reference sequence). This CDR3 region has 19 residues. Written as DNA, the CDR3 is TGTGCCAGTAGTATGGGCCGCCCGGGACAGGGCTCGAACACCGGGGAGCTGTTTTTT. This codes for CASSMGRPGQGSNTGELFF.

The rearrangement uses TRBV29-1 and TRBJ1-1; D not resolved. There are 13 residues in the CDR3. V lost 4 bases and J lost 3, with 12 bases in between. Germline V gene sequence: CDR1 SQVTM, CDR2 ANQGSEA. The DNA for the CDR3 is TGCAGCGTTGTTTACCGATTAGACACTGAAGCTTTCTTT. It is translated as CSVVYRLDTEAFF. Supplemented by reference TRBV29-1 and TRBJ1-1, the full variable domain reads SAVISQKPSRDICQRGTSLTIQCQVDSQVTMMFWYRQQPGQSLTLIATANQGSEATYESGFVIDKFPISRPNLTFSTLTVSNMSPEDSSIYLCSVVYRLDTEAFFGQGTRLTVV.

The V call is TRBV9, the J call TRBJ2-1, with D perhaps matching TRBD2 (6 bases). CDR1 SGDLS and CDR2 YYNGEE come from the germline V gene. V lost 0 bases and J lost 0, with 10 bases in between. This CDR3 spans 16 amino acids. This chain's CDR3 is CASSVASGFSYNEQFF. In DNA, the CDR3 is TGTGCCAGCAGCGTAGCCAGCGGGTTCTCCTACAATGAGCAGTTCTTC.

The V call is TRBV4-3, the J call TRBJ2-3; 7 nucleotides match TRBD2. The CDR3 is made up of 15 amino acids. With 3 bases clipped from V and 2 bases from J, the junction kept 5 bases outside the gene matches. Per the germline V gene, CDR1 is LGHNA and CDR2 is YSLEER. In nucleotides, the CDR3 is TGCGCCAGCAGCCAGGGCGGGAGCTTCACAGATACGCAGTATTTT. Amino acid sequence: CASSQGGSFTDTQYF.

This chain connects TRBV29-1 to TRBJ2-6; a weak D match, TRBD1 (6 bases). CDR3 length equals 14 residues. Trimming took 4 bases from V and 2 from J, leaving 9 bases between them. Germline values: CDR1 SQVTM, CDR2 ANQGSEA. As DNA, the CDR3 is TGCAGCGTTGGGACAGCGGCTGGGGCCAACGTCCTGACTTTC. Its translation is CSVGTAAGANVLTF.

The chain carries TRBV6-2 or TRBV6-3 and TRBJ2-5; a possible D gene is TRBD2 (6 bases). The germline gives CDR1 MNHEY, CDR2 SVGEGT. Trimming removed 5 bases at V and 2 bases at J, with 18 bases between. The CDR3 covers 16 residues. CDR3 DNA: TGTGCCAGCAGTGTCAACGTCGGCGGGGCTCAAGAGACCCAGTACTTC. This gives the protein CASSVNVGGAQETQYF.

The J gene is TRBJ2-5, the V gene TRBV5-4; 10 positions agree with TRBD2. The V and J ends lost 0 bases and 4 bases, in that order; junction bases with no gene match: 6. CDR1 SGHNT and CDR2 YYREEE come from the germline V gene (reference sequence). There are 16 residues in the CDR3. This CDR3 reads CASSLAAGGVGETQYF. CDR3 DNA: TGTGCCAGCAGCTTGGCAGCGGGAGGGGTGGGAGAGACCCAGTACTTC.

The chain's CDR3 is CASSSPGTSGSSYNEQFF. CDR3 bases: TGTGCCAGCAGCTCTCCCGGGACTAGCGGGAGTTCCTACAATGAGCAGTTCTTC. The chain is built from TRBV5-5 and TRBJ2-1; the match to TRBD2 covers 14 bases. The CDR3 is made up of 18 amino acids. Germline assignment: CDR1 SGHKS and CDR2 YYEKEE (reference sequence). V gave up 3 bases and J gave up 1 base; unmatched junction bases: 6.

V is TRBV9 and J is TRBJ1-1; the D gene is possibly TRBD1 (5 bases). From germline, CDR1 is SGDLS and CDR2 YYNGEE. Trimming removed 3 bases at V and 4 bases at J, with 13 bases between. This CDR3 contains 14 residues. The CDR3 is CASSARWGGTEAFF. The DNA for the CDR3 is TGTGCCAGCAGCGCCCGGTGGGGGGGCACTGAAGCTTTCTTT.

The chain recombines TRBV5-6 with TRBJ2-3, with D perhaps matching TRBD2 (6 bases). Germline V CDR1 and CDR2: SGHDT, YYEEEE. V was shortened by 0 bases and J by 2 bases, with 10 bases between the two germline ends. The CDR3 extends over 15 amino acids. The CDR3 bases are TGTGCCAGCAGCTTGGCCGGCGGGGACACAGATACGCAGTATTTT. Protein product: CASSLAGGDTDTQYF.

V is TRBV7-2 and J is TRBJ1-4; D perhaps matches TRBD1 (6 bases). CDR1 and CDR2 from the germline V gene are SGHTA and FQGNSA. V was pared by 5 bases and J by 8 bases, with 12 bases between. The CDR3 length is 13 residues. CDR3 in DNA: TGTGCCAGCAGCCTCAAAGGACAGGAAAAACTGTTTTTT. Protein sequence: CASSLKGQEKLFF. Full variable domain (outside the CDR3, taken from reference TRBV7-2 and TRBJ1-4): GAGVSQSPSNKVTEKGKDVELRCDPISGHTALYWYRQSLGQGLEFLIYFQGNSAPDKSGLPSDRFSAERTGGSVSTLTIQRTQQEDSAVYLCASSLKGQEKLFFGSGTQLSVL.

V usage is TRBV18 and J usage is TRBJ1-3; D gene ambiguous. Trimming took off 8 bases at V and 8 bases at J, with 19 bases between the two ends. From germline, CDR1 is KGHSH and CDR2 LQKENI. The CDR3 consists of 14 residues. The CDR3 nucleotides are TGTGCCAGCCTATCGTCGGCGGGGAGGGACACCATATATTTT. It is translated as CASLSSAGRDTIYF.

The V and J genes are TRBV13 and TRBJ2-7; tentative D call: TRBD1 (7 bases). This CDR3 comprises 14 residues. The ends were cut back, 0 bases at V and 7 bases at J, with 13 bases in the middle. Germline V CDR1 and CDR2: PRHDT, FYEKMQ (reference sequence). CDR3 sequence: CASSLGAGGREQYF. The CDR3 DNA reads TGTGCCAGCAGCTTAGGTGCAGGGGGGAGGGAGCAGTACTTC.

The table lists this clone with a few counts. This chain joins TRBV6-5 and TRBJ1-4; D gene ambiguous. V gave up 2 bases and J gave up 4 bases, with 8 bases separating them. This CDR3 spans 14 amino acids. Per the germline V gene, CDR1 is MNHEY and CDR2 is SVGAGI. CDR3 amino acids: CASSYAVNNEKLFF. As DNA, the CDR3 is TGTGCCAGCAGTTACGCGGTGAATAATGAAAAACTGTTTTTT.

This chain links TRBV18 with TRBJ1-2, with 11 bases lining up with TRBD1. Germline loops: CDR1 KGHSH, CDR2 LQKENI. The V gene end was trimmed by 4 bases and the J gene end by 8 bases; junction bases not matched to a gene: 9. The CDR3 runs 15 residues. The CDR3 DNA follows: TGTGCCAGCTCACTGGGACAGGGGGACATTTACGGCTACACCTTC. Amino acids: CASSLGQGDIYGYTF. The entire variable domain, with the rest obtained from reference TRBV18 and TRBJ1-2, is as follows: NAGVMQNPRHLVRRRGQEARLRCSPMKGHSHVYWYRQLPEEGLKFMVYLQKENIIDESGMPKERFSAEFPKEGPSILRIQQVVRGDSAAYFCASSLGQGDIYGYTFGSGTRLTVV.

CDR3 loop: CASSIGRALRETQYF. CDR3 DNA: TGTGCCAGTAGTATCGGGAGGGCCCTTCGTGAGACCCAGTACTTC. The rearrangement uses TRBV19 and TRBJ2-5; 8 nucleotides agree with TRBD2. The CDR3 runs to 15 residues. The V gene's germline CDR1 is LNHDA and CDR2 SQIVND (reference sequence). The trim removed 3 bases at V and 5 bases at J, leaving 8 bases unmatched.

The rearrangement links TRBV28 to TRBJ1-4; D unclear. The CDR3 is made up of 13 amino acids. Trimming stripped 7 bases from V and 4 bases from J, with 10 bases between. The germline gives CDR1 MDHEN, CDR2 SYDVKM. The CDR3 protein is CASKRSFNEKLFF. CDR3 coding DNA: TGTGCCAGCAAACGGAGTTTTAATGAAAAACTGTTTTTT.

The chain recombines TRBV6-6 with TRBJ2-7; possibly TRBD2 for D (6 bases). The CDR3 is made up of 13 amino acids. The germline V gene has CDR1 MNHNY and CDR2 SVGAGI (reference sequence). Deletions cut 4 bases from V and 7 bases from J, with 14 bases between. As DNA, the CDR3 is TGTGCCAGCAGTTTGTCGGGAGCGGATGAGCAGTACTTC. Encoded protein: CASSLSGADEQYF.

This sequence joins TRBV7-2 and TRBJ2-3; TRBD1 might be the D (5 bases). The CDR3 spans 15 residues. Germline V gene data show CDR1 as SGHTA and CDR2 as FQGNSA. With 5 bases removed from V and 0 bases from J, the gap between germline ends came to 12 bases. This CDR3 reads CASSVQGGSTDTQYF. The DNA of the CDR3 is TGTGCCAGCAGCGTTCAGGGTGGTAGCACAGATACGCAGTATTTT.

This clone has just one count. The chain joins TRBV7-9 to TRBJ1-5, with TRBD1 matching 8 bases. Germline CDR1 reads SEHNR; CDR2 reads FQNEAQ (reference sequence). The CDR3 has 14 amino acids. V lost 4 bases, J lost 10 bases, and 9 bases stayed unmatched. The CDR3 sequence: CASSSTGVSQPQHF. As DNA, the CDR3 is TGTGCCAGCAGCTCGACAGGGGTCTCGCAACCCCAGCATTTT.

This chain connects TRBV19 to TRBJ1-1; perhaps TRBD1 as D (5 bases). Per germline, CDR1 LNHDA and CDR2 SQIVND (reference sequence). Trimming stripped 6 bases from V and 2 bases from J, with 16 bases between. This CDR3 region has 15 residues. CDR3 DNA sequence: TGTGCCAGTAGGCCCCGAGGCAGGGTAAACACTGAAGCTTTCTTT. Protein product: CASRPRGRVNTEAFF.

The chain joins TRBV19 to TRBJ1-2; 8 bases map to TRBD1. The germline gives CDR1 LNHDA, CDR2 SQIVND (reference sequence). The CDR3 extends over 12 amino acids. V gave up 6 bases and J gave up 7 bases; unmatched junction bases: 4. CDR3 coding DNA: TGTGCCAGTAGCGGACAGGGCGGTGGCTACACCTTC. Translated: CASSGQGGGYTF.

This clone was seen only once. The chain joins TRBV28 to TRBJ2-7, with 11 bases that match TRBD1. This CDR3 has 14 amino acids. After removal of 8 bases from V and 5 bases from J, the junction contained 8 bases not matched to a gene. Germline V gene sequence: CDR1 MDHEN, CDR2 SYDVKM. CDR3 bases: TGTGCCAGCCTGCCCGGGACAGGGGGAAACGAGCAGTACTTC. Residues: CASLPGTGGNEQYF.

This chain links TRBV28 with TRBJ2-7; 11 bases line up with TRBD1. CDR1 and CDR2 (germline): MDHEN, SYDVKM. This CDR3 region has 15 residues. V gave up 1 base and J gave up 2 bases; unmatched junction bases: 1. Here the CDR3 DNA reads TGTGCCAGCAGTTTATTGGGACAGGGGGCCTACGAGCAGTACTTC. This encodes CASSLLGQGAYEQYF.

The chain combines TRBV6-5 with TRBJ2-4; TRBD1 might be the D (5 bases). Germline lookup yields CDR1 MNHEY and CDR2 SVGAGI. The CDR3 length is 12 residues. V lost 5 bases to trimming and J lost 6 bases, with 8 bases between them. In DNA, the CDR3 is TGTGCCAGCAGTAATCAGGGAAACATTCAGTACTTC. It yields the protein CASSNQGNIQYF.

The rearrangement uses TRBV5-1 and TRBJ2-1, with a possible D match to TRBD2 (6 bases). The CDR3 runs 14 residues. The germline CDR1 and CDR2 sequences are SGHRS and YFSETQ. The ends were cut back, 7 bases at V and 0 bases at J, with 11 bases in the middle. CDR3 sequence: CASAPSVSYNEQFF. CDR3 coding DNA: TGCGCCAGCGCTCCTAGCGTCTCCTACAATGAGCAGTTCTTC.

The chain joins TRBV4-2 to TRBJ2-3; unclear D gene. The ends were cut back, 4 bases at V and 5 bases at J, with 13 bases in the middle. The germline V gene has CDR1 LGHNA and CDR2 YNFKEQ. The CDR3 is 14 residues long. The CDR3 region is CASSPSLAGDTQYF. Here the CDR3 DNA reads TGTGCCAGCAGCCCGAGTCTTGCCGGAGATACGCAGTATTTT.